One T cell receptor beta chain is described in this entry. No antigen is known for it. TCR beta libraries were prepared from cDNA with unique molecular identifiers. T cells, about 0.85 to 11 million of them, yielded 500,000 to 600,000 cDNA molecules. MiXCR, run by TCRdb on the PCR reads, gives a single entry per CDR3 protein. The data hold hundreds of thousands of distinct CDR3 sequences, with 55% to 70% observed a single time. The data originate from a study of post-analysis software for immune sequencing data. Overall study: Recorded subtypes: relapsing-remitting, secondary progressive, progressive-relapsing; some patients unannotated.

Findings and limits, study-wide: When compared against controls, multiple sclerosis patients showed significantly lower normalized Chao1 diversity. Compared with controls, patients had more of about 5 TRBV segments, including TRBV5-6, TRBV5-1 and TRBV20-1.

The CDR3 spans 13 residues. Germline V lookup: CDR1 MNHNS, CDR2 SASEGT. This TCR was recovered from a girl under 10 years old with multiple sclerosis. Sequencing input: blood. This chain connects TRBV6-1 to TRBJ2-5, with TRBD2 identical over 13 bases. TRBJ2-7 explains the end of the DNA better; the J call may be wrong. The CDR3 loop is CASGTSGDYEQYF. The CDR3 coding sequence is TGTGCCAGCGGGACTAGCGGGGACTACGAGCAGTACTTC.